What follows describes a single TCR beta chain. Per the original data handling: Amplified reference gene primers provided the basis for estimating nucleated cell counts. Measured with immunoSEQ multiplex PCR; TCRdb has only the in-frame clones, and not every one. Clone size and V and J calls were adopted from that table, with D and trimming inferred from the DNA. In the table there are 150,000 to 200,000 clones, roughly four fifths of which are singletons. This record comes from a study of blood T cell repertoires in COVID-19. Study-level information: The samples span acute and convalescent COVID-19 from the United States, Italy and Spain. The cDNA or gDNA used as material had been derived from T cells, B-cell-depleted T cells, or PBMCs.

Germline V gives CDR1 SGHRS, CDR2 YFSETQ. V dropped 4 bases and J dropped 4 bases, with 18 bases sitting between them. CDR3 length: 15 residues. The chain recombines TRBV5-1 with TRBJ2-7; D may be TRBD1 (5 bases). This sequence originates from a woman older than 75 with acute or convalescent COVID-19. Sequenced: peripheral blood. CDR3 sequence: CASSPRTWAPYEQYF. The CDR3, as DNA: TGCGCCAGCAGCCCCCGGACATGGGCCCCTTACGAGCAGTACTTC.